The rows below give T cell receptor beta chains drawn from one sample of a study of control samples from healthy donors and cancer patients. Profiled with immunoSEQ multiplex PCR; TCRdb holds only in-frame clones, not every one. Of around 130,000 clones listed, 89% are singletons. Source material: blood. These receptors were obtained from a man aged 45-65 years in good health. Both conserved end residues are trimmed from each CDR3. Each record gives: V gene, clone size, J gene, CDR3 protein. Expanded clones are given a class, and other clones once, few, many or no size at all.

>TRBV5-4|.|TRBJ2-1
ASSLKAGTGEQF
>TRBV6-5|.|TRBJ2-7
ASSSFGRGGYEQY
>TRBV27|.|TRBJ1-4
ASSLRALHTEKLF
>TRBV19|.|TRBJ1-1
ASKTGIMNTEAS
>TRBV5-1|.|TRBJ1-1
ASTQGARNTEAF
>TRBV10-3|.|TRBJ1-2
AINPGQVNYGYT
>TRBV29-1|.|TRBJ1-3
SVPSGHTIY
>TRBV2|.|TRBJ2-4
ASSEGIQY
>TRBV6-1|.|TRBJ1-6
ASSGDRVSYNSPLH
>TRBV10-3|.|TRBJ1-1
AISGRADSNTEAF
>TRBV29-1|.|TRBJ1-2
SVETGAGYGYT
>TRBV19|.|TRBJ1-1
ASFDPVQVDEAF
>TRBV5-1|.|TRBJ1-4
ASSYGQGREKLF
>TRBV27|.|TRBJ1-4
ASSFDRFNEKLF
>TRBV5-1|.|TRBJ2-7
ASSLETGFSYEQY
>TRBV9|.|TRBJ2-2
ASSLRGGGHTGELF
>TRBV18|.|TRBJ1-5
ASSPGQGNQPQH
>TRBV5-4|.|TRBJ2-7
ASSLGRDYEQY
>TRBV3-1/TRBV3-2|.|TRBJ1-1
ASSLRGQMNTEAF
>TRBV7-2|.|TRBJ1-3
ASSSTGKGNTIY
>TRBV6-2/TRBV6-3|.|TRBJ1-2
ASSSNGYT
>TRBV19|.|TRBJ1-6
ASSIRDTGNSPLH
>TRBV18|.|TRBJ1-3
ASSSTGTALGNTIY
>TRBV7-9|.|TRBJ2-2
ASIKPGELF
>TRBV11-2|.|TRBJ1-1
ASSGWDRVNTEAF
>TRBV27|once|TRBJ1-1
ASSLVPRAEAF